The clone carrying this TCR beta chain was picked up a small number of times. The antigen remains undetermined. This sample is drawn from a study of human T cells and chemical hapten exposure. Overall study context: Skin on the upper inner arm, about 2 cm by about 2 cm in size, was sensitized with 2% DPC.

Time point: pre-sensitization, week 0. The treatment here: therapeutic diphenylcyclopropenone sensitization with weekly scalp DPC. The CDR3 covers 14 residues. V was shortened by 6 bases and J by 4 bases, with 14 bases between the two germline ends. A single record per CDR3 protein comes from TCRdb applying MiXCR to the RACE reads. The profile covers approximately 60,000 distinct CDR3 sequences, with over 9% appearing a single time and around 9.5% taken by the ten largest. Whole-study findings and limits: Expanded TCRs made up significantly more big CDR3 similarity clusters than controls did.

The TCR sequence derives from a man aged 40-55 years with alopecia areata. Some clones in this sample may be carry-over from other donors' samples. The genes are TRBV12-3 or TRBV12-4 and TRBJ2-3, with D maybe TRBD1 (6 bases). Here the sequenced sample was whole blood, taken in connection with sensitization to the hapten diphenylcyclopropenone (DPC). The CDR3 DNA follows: TGTGCCAGCAGGTCAAACAGGGTCCCAGATACGCAGTATTTT. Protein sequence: CASRSNRVPDTQYF.